Below are 31 T cell receptor beta chains sequenced from a single sample in a study of cytomegalovirus exposure and HLA in healthy donors. The PCR had 60 Vbeta and 13 Jbeta primers. TCRdb keeps only in-frame clones here, not all; method: immunoSEQ multiplex PCR. The table records about 50,000 clones, 70% to 80% of them present only once. Sequencing was performed on PBMCs. The receptors were gathered from a middle-aged woman in good health and CMV-seropositive.

The chain couples TRBV2 to TRBJ2-1; D is possibly TRBD1 (6 bases). Between the trimmed V and J ends, which lost 3 bases and 6 bases, there was a span of 9 bases. The CDR3 runs 13 residues. Germline V CDR1 and CDR2: SNHLY, FYNNEI. The CDR3, as DNA: TGTGCCAGCAGTGAGCAGGGGTTCAATGAGCAGTTCTTC. It encodes CASSEQGFNEQFF.

This chain connects TRBV7-2 to TRBJ1-2; TRBD1 might be the D (6 bases). Trimming took off 3 bases at V and 4 bases at J, with 12 bases between the two ends. Germline-derived CDR1 and CDR2 are SGHTA and FQGNSA. The CDR3 has 14 residues. CDR3 in DNA: TGTGCCAGCAGCTTTCAGGGGATCGCCTATGGCTACACCTTC. Translating gives CASSFQGIAYGYTF.

The chain joins TRBV29-1 to TRBJ1-1; 8 bases are a match to TRBD1. This CDR3 spans 13 amino acids. The germline gives CDR1 SQVTM, CDR2 ANQGSEA. With V trimmed by 4 bases and J by 1 base, 2 bases remained unmatched. CDR3 loop: CSVGTGGNTEAFF. CDR3 nucleotide sequence: TGCAGCGTTGGTACAGGGGGGAACACTGAAGCTTTCTTT.

The V call is TRBV6-5, the J call TRBJ1-3; D is possibly TRBD1 (5 bases). CDR1 is MNHEY and CDR2 is SVGAGI in the germline V gene. This CDR3 spans 13 amino acids. The V end was cut by 9 bases, the J end by 2 bases, with 11 bases between. The CDR3 sequence is CASATATGNTIYF. CDR3 bases: TGTGCCAGTGCGACAGCGACTGGAAACACCATATATTTT.

Written as DNA, the CDR3 is TGTGCCAGCAGCGAGGGACAGGATTTCAATCAGCCCCAGCATTTT. Amino acids: CASSEGQDFNQPQHF. The rearrangement links TRBV6-1 to TRBJ1-5, with 8 bases fitting TRBD1. The CDR3 covers 15 residues. Germline CDR1 is MNHNS and CDR2 is SASEGT. V shed 6 bases, J shed 3 bases, and the junction held 7 bases outside the gene matches.

This chain connects TRBV18 to TRBJ1-1, with D tentatively TRBD1 (5 bases). The CDR3 has 12 residues. Trimming left V 3 bases short and J 6 bases short, with 8 bases between. Germline CDR1 reads KGHSH; CDR2 reads LQKENI. CDR3 nucleotide sequence: TGTGCCAGCTCACCGCCGGGGGCTGAAGCTTTCTTT. Amino acid sequence: CASSPPGAEAFF.

This clone came up a few times. The chain has TRBV7-9 and TRBJ2-3, with D perhaps matching TRBD2 (5 bases). Germline V gene sequence: CDR1 SEHNR, CDR2 FQNEAQ (reference sequence). The CDR3 loop spans 13 amino acids. V was trimmed by 8 bases and J by 1 base, leaving 10 bases between them. The CDR3 sequence: CASADYRTDTQYF. In DNA, the CDR3 is TGTGCCAGCGCCGACTACCGCACAGATACGCAGTATTTT. The whole variable domain, remainder taken from reference TRBV7-9 and TRBJ2-3, is DTGVSQNPRHKITKRGQNVTFRCDPISEHNRLYWYRQTLGQGPEFLTYFQNEAQLEKSRLLSDRFSAERPKGSFSTLEIQRTEQGDSAMYLCASADYRTDTQYFGPGTRLTVL.

The V call is TRBV5-1, the J call TRBJ2-1; a possible D gene is TRBD2 (7 bases). Trimming cost V 5 bases and J 7 bases, with 16 bases left between them. This CDR3 spans 14 amino acids. CDR1 and CDR2 from the germline V gene are SGHRS and YFSETQ. In DNA, the CDR3 is TGCGCCAGCAGGGGGGCTAGCGGAATGAATGAGCAGTTCTTC. Protein: CASRGASGMNEQFF.

The rearrangement uses TRBV7-2 and TRBJ2-7; a weak D match, TRBD2 (6 bases). CDR3 size: 14 residues. Deletions cut 6 bases from V and 0 bases from J, with 12 bases between. The V gene's germline CDR1 is SGHTA and CDR2 FQGNSA. The DNA for the CDR3 is TGTGCCAGCAGATACATGGGGGGCTCCTACGAGCAGTACTTC. This translates into CASRYMGGSYEQYF.

The V and J genes are TRBV19 and TRBJ1-1, with no clear D. Deletions cut 5 bases from V and 1 base from J, with 11 bases between. Germline V gives CDR1 LNHDA, CDR2 SQIVND (reference sequence). The CDR3 is 14 amino acids. The CDR3 spells CASSPGNSNTEAFF. The CDR3 region has the DNA TGTGCCAGTAGTCCGGGGAACTCGAACACTGAAGCTTTCTTT.

This chain uses TRBV7-6 with TRBJ2-7; TRBD2 matches at 9 bases. V trimming: 5 bases; J trimming: 5 bases; junction bases outside the gene matches: 13. Germline V gene lookup returns CDR1 SGHVS and CDR2 FNYEAQ. The length of the CDR3 is 16 residues. The CDR3 DNA reads TGTGCCAGCAGCCCCATTAGCGGGGGAGCGGACCACGAGCAGTACTTC. Residues: CASSPISGGADHEQYF.

This rearrangement joins TRBV4-2 to TRBJ1-4; D is undetermined. CDR3 length: 16 residues. The V gene's germline CDR1 is LGHNA and CDR2 YNFKEQ. V was pared by 0 bases and J by 1 base, with 9 bases between. The CDR3 region has the DNA TGTGCCAGCAGCCAAGAGGGCACGAGAACTAATGAAAAACTGTTTTTT. It is translated as CASSQEGTRTNEKLFF.

This chain links TRBV28 with TRBJ2-5; D perhaps matches TRBD2 (6 bases). Germline loops: CDR1 MDHEN, CDR2 SYDVKM. This CDR3 contains 16 residues. Between the trimmed V and J ends, which lost 8 bases and 0 bases, there was a span of 19 bases. CDR3 in DNA: TGTGCCAGCTCCAGGTCGGGCGGGGCGAACCAAGAGACCCAGTACTTC. Its protein product is CASSRSGGANQETQYF.

This chain uses TRBV5-1 with TRBJ1-1; tentatively, D is TRBD1 (6 bases). Trimming left V 4 bases short and J 1 base short, with 11 bases between. The CDR3 is 14 amino acids. From germline, CDR1 is SGHRS and CDR2 YFSETQ. This CDR3 is CASSIPGQNTEAFF. DNA for the CDR3: TGCGCCAGCAGCATTCCGGGACAGAACACTGAAGCTTTCTTT.

This sequence joins TRBV15 and TRBJ1-3; 8 positions match TRBD1. CDR3 length equals 15 residues. The ends lost 3 bases at V and 4 bases at J; junction bases unmatched: 5. Per the germline V gene, CDR1 is LNHNV and CDR2 is YYDKDF (reference sequence). The CDR3: CATSSRQGLGNTIYF. CDR3 sequence (DNA): TGTGCCACCAGCAGCAGACAGGGGCTCGGAAACACCATATATTTT. Together with reference TRBV15 and TRBJ1-3, the CDR3 gives the full variable domain: DAMVIQNPRYQVTQFGKPVTLSCSQTLNHNVMYWYQQKSSQAPKLLFHYYDKDFNNEADTPDNFQSRRPNTSFCFLDIRSPGLGDTAMYLCATSSRQGLGNTIYFGEGSWLTVV.

This chain joins TRBV5-1 and TRBJ2-7, with D tentatively TRBD2 (7 bases). V was clipped by 5 bases and J by 7 bases, with 19 bases between them. The CDR3 is 14 residues long. Germline-derived CDR1 and CDR2 are SGHRS and YFSETQ. The CDR3 protein is CASRLVAGAVEQYF. The CDR3 DNA reads as TGCGCCAGCAGGCTCGTGGCGGGGGCGGTAGAGCAGTACTTC.

The chain carries TRBV6-5 and TRBJ2-1, with a possible D match to TRBD2 (6 bases). Trimming pared 7 bases from V and 16 bases from J, leaving 17 bases between. The germline V gene encodes CDR1 MNHEY and CDR2 SVGAGI. This CDR3 comprises 11 residues. CDR3 protein: CASTQGLVTFF. In nucleotides, the CDR3 is TGTGCCAGCACCCAGGGACTCGTTACCTTCTTC.

This clone appeared a single time. The genes are TRBV9 and TRBJ2-7; 8 positions match TRBD1. Germline CDR1 SGDLS, CDR2 YYNGEE. J lost 6 bases, V lost 3 bases, and 11 bases had no gene match. CDR3 length: 15 amino acids. CDR3 sequence (DNA): TGTGCCAGCAGCGAGTGGACAGGGTTGGCCTCCGAGCAGTACTTC. Translating gives CASSEWTGLASEQYF.

The chain is built from TRBV2 and TRBJ1-2; 8 positions agree with TRBD1. In germline, CDR1 is SNHLY, CDR2 FYNNEI. The CDR3 is made up of 14 amino acids. Trimming cost V 8 bases and J 2 bases; bases outside gene matches: 7. The CDR3 DNA reads as TGTGCCAGCTATGGCAGGGGGCACAACTATGGCTACACCTTC. This encodes CASYGRGHNYGYTF.

This chain joins TRBV28 and TRBJ1-1, with D maybe TRBD1 (6 bases). Deletions cut 3 bases from V and 6 bases from J, with 14 bases between. Germline assignment: CDR1 MDHEN and CDR2 SYDVKM. The length of the CDR3 is 14 residues. Here the CDR3 DNA reads TGTGCCAGCAGTTTTCCAGGGGTAAGGGCTGAAGCTTTCTTT. It is translated as CASSFPGVRAEAFF.

This sequence joins TRBV6-5 and TRBJ1-2, with D possibly TRBD1 on 5 matching bases. Germline V lookup: CDR1 MNHEY, CDR2 SVGAGI. The CDR3 spans 16 residues. Deletions cut 2 bases from V and 5 bases from J, with 18 bases between. The CDR3 spells CASSYQKPGTAYGYTF. The CDR3 nucleotides are TGTGCCAGCAGTTACCAAAAACCCGGGACTGCATATGGCTACACCTTC.

The chain has TRBV14 and TRBJ2-1; TRBD1 matches 8 bases. The CDR3 spans 15 residues. CDR1 and CDR2 (germline): SGHDN, FVKESK. V shed 3 bases and J 8 bases; nucleotides not matched to a gene: 9. CDR3 sequence reads: CASSQAGTGRYEQFF. The CDR3, as DNA: TGTGCCAGCAGCCAGGCCGGGACAGGAAGGTATGAGCAGTTCTTC.

This chain links TRBV6-5 with TRBJ2-3; 7 positions match TRBD2. CDR3 length: 15 amino acids. V trimming: 5 bases; J trimming: 0 bases; junction bases outside the gene matches: 5. The V gene's germline CDR1 is MNHEY and CDR2 SVGAGI. CDR3 sequence: CASSASSGSTDTQYF. Here the CDR3 DNA reads TGTGCCAGCAGTGCCTCTAGCGGTAGCACAGATACGCAGTATTTT.

The chain employs TRBV7-2 and TRBJ2-2, with D perhaps matching TRBD2 (7 bases). Germline CDR1 reads SGHTA; CDR2 reads FQGNSA. The CDR3 spans 15 residues. Trimming took 6 bases from V and 2 from J, leaving 13 bases between them. DNA for the CDR3: TGTGCCAGCAGTTTCGGGGGGACAAACACCGGGGAGCTGTTTTTT. It translates to CASSFGGTNTGELFF.

V usage is TRBV4-1 and J usage is TRBJ2-4; D ambiguous. This CDR3 comprises 16 residues. Germline CDR1 MGHRA, CDR2 YSYEKL. V lost 0 bases, J lost 0 bases, and 9 bases lay in between. CDR3 amino acids: CASSQDDMIAKNIQYF. The CDR3 DNA reads TGCGCCAGCAGCCAAGATGACATGATAGCCAAAAACATTCAGTACTTC.

This chain connects TRBV4-2 to TRBJ1-6; 9 bases agree with TRBD1. Germline CDR1 LGHNA, CDR2 YNFKEQ. This CDR3 has 15 amino acids. V dropped 0 bases and J dropped 7; count of bases not matched to a gene: 1. CDR3 residues: CASSQEGQGNSPLHF. CDR3 in DNA: TGTGCCAGCAGCCAAGAGGGACAGGGCAATTCACCCCTCCACTTT.

The rearrangement links TRBV2 to TRBJ2-2; D not certain. Trimming took off 4 bases at V and 2 bases at J, with 11 bases between the two ends. Germline V CDR1 and CDR2: SNHLY, FYNNEI. This CDR3 is 15 amino acids long. As DNA, the CDR3 is TGTGCCAGCAGTGCCCAGTCAACAAACACCGGGGAGCTGTTTTTT. It specifies CASSAQSTNTGELFF.

This chain connects TRBV2 to TRBJ1-5; D is uncertain. The V end lost 6 bases, the J end lost 0 bases, and 9 bases lay between the germline ends. The CDR3 contains 14 residues. Germline V CDR1 and CDR2: SNHLY, FYNNEI. The CDR3 sequence is CASRERYSNQPQHF. CDR3 coding DNA: TGTGCCAGCAGGGAGCGATATAGCAATCAGCCCCAGCATTTT.

The CDR3 reads CASSSPGQGQKEAFF. CDR3 sequence (DNA): TGTGCCAGCAGCTCTCCGGGACAGGGTCAAAAAGAAGCTTTCTTT. The rearrangement uses TRBV6-5 and TRBJ1-1; 9 bases match TRBD1. CDR1 and CDR2 from the germline V gene are MNHEY and SVGAGI. This CDR3 contains 15 residues. V was clipped by 6 bases and J by 8 bases; unmatched bases: 13.

A few counts support this clone. The chain joins TRBV7-9 to TRBJ1-1; D ambiguous. Per the germline V gene, CDR1 is SEHNR and CDR2 is FQNEAQ (reference sequence). Trimming pared 1 base from V and 0 bases from J, leaving 9 bases between. This CDR3 comprises 15 residues. The CDR3 reads CASSLERSLNTEAFF. The CDR3 DNA reads as TGTGCCAGCAGCTTAGAGCGCAGCTTGAACACTGAAGCTTTCTTT.

The chain couples TRBV27 to TRBJ1-2; 10 bases line up with TRBD1. Trimming cost V 7 bases and J 7 bases; bases outside gene matches: 6. The CDR3 has 13 amino acids. The V gene's germline CDR1 is MNHEY and CDR2 SMNVEV (reference sequence). The CDR3 here is CASISRQGAGYTF. The CDR3 coding sequence is TGTGCCAGCATATCCCGACAGGGGGCTGGCTACACCTTC.